This T cell receptor beta chain was identified in a study of T cells in localized non-small cell lung cancer. Study results and limitations: Longer overall survival associated with higher blood T cell density; shorter survival with higher adjacent-lung clonality. Uninvolved neighboring lung showed the greatest T cell clonality, exceeding tumor. Only one tumor region went through sequencing, so heterogeneity may still be there.

Regarding this clone: Its specificity is unknown.

The germline V and J ends were trimmed by 2 bases and 2 bases, with 9 bases remaining between them. Germline V gene data show CDR1 as MGHRA and CDR2 as YSYEKL. The CDR3 sequence is 14 residues long. The method was immunoSEQ multiplex PCR; TCRdb's version includes in-frame clones alone and lacks a portion of them. The sample lists tens of thousands of clones, more than 65% occurring once. This chain uses TRBV4-1 with TRBJ1-2; D gene uncertain. The sequence was obtained from a male donor at least 60 years old with stage III squamous cell lung carcinoma. The sequencing used peripheral blood, collected before any cancer treatment. CDR3 nucleotides: TGCGCCAGCAGCCAAACTGAGGCCAACTATGGCTACACCTTC. Its protein is CASSQTEANYGYTF.